This TCR beta chain was captured in a study of healthy donors' naive CD4 and CD8 T cells. Study-wide points: Most V and J genes were reportedly biased between naive CD4+ and CD8+ cells. Homeostatic proliferation of naive T cells was not examined as a bias source. Negatively charged CDR3s marked CD8+ lineage; positively charged CDR3s marked CD4+ lineage.

Per germline, CDR1 SQVTM and CDR2 ANQGSEA. The junction had 9 bases not matched to a gene; V was cut back by 4 bases and J by 0 bases. The CDR3 has 15 amino acids. Starting from roughly 0.45 ug of total RNA, TCR libraries were made with linear amplification. Authors' methods: From 5 healthy donors, 78,498 rearranged TCR alpha transcripts were sequenced. Using its own MiXCR run on the reads, TCRdb lists one record per CDR3 protein. The V and J calls shown here were made by TCRdb, not taken from the authors' results. The sample carries 150,000 to 200,000 distinct CDR3 sequences, 65% to 75% recorded once. Concerning this clonotype: Its antigen is as yet unknown.

The TCR comes from a pool of human donors in good health; the sample pools cells from several healthy donors. The sample was naive CD4+ and CD8+ T cells sorted from blood, pooled from several donors. This sequence joins TRBV29-1 and TRBJ2-7, with 7 bases aligning to TRBD2. CDR3 DNA sequence: TGCAGCGTTGTGTGGCTCGGACTAGACTCCTACGAGCAGTACTTC. Translation gives CSVVWLGLDSYEQYF.